The clone carrying this TCR beta chain was seen only a few times. Its antigen is not known. CDR1 SNHLY and CDR2 FYNNEI come from the germline V gene. The CDR3 covers 17 residues. Trimming removed 6 bases from V and 4 bases from J; junction bases left unmatched: 10. The record originates from a study of T-cell reconstitution after alpha-beta-depleted transplantation in children. Study-wide results and limits: A year post-transplant, T-cell counts and diversity derived mostly from newly produced T cells. Approximately two months post-transplant, alpha-beta T cells reportedly originated from several hundred expanded graft clones. In some patients, recipient T cells and intrathymic progenitors surviving conditioning explained high day-60 diversity.

Unique molecular identifiers were built into the TCRbeta library. TCRdb used MiXCR to reprocess the PCR reads, holding one entry per CDR3 protein. The sample lists tens of thousands of distinct CDR3 sequences; over 4.5% were seen once. The chain uses TRBV2 and TRBJ2-5; 14 nucleotides line up with TRBD2. The receptor was isolated from a female patient between 2 and 10 years old who had a stem cell transplant for aplastic anemia, so the T cells may come from the graft donor. This specimen consisted of PBMCs, mostly from graft donor cells, obtained 60 days after TCRalphabeta/CD19-depleted stem cell transplant. Here the CDR3 DNA reads TGTGCCAGCAGGCCCGGGACTAGCGGGAGTTTAGGAGAGACCCAGTACTTC. Translating gives CASRPGTSGSLGETQYF. The variable domain in full, with the rest retrieved from reference TRBV2 and TRBJ2-5, is EPEVTQTPSHQVTQMGQEVILRCVPISNHLYFYWYRQILGQKVEFLVSFYNNEISEKSEIFDDQFSVERPDGSNFTLKIRSTKLEDSAMYFCASRPGTSGSLGETQYFGPGTRLLVL.